One and the same sample provided the 24 T cell receptor beta chains below, sequenced in a study of blood T cell repertoires in COVID-19. Clones were read by immunoSEQ multiplex PCR, and TCRdb kept only the in-frame ones, dropping some. Here the sample spans some 96,000 clones, around nine tenths being singletons. The specimen was peripheral blood. These TCRs come from a man aged 45 to 65 with acute or convalescent COVID-19.

The chain couples TRBV5-5 to TRBJ1-5; the match to TRBD1 covers 8 bases. The J segment lost 10 bases and the V segment lost 2 bases, leaving 11 bases of the junction unmatched. Germline CDR1 and CDR2: SGHKS and YYEKEE (reference sequence). The CDR3 contains 15 residues. CDR3 protein: CASSFAGGDGYPQHF. CDR3 bases: TGTGCCAGCAGCTTTGCAGGGGGCGACGGTTATCCCCAGCATTTT.

This clone appeared a few times. The J gene is TRBJ2-1, the V gene TRBV6-5; 12 bases fit TRBD2. From germline, CDR1 is MNHEY and CDR2 SVGAGI. The CDR3 covers 15 residues. Trimming at V came to 6 bases and at J to 5 bases, leaving 5 bases not matched to a gene. The CDR3 coding sequence is TGTGCCAGCAGCGCACGGACTAGCGGGAACAATGAGCAGTTCTTC. The encoded protein is CASSARTSGNNEQFF.

Notes on this clone: Other DNA sequences in this specimen translate into the identical CDR3. The rearrangement joins TRBV3-1 (or the pseudogene TRBV3-2) to TRBJ1-4, with 8 bases identical to TRBD1. Germline CDR1 and CDR2: LGHDT and YNNKEL (reference sequence). CDR3 length equals 16 residues. Trimming took 1 base from V and 2 from J; bases not matched to a gene: 3. The CDR3 loop is CASSQGQGRTNEKLFF. Here the CDR3 DNA reads TGTGCCAGCAGCCAAGGACAGGGGAGGACTAATGAAAAACTGTTTTTT.

This chain joins TRBV18 and TRBJ1-1; the match to TRBD1 covers 9 bases. The V gene end was trimmed by 2 bases and the J gene end by 7 bases; junction bases not matched to a gene: 5. The germline V gene encodes CDR1 KGHSH and CDR2 LQKENI. The CDR3 has 14 amino acids. CDR3 loop: CASSPGGQGGEAFF. For the CDR3, the DNA is TGTGCCAGCTCACCAGGGGGACAGGGTGGTGAAGCTTTCTTT.

The chain has TRBV19 and TRBJ1-1; the D gene is possibly TRBD1 (6 bases). V shed 3 bases and J shed 0 bases, with 14 bases lying between them. Per germline, CDR1 LNHDA and CDR2 SQIVND (reference sequence). This CDR3 has 16 residues. Written as DNA, the CDR3 is TGTGCCAGTAGTATGAGGGGGACGGGGATGAACACTGAAGCTTTCTTT. It encodes CASSMRGTGMNTEAFF.

The chain uses TRBV27 and TRBJ1-3, with 9 bases aligning to TRBD1. Trimming at V came to 5 bases and at J to 4 bases, leaving 6 bases not matched to a gene. Looked up from germline, CDR1 is MNHEY and CDR2 is SMNVEV (reference sequence). The CDR3 spans 15 residues. The DNA for the CDR3 is TGTGCCAGCAGTCCCGGGACAGGGAAAGGAAACACCATATATTTT. This translates into CASSPGTGKGNTIYF.

This clone occurred a few times. The V gene is TRBV2, the J gene TRBJ2-2; 10 bases line up with TRBD1. Trimming at V came to 4 bases and at J to 6 bases, leaving 5 bases not matched to a gene. The CDR3 totals 15 residues. Per germline, CDR1 SNHLY and CDR2 FYNNEI. The CDR3 sequence is CASSGDRGRAGELFF. DNA of the CDR3: TGTGCCAGCAGTGGGGACAGGGGAAGGGCCGGGGAGCTGTTTTTT.

This chain connects TRBV5-1 to TRBJ2-1; 8 bases align to TRBD1. Germline V gene data show CDR1 as SGHRS and CDR2 as YFSETQ. With 4 bases clipped from V and 1 base from J, the junction kept 4 bases outside the gene matches. This CDR3 comprises 15 residues. The CDR3 spells CASSQGQGSYNEQFF. The CDR3 DNA sequence: TGCGCCAGCAGCCAAGGACAGGGTTCCTACAATGAGCAGTTCTTC.

The chain employs TRBV7-2 and TRBJ1-4; 9 nucleotides line up with TRBD1. The CDR3 runs 15 residues. Germline V gene sequence: CDR1 SGHTA, CDR2 FQGNSA. V lost 5 bases and J lost 4; bases outside the gene matches: 5. DNA of the CDR3: TGTGCCAGCAGCCTCAGACAGGGGGTTAATGAAAAACTGTTTTTT. It codes for CASSLRQGVNEKLFF.

J is TRBJ1-1 and V is TRBV18; D possibly corresponds to TRBD1 (6 bases). CDR3 size: 13 residues. Germline V gene sequence: CDR1 KGHSH, CDR2 LQKENI. V was clipped by 5 bases and J by 1 base, with 8 bases between them. CDR3 region: CASSEDRNTEAFF. CDR3 bases: TGTGCCAGCTCAGAGGACAGGAACACTGAAGCTTTCTTT.

V and J are TRBV6-5 and TRBJ1-2; D gene ambiguous. Trimming shortened V by 6 bases and J by 5 bases, and 7 bases separated the two germline ends. Germline CDR1 reads MNHEY; CDR2 reads SVGAGI. The CDR3 is 11 amino acids. As DNA, the CDR3 is TGTGCCAGCAGCGGTATTTATGGCTACACCTTC. Translation: CASSGIYGYTF.

The chain's CDR3 is CASSARDSNTEAFF. CDR3 DNA: TGTGCCAGCAGCGCCAGGGACTCTAACACTGAAGCTTTCTTT. This chain uses TRBV9 with TRBJ1-1; TRBD1 is a possible D gene (5 bases). Germline loops: CDR1 SGDLS, CDR2 YYNGEE. V was shortened by 3 bases and J by 2 bases, with 11 bases between the two germline ends. This CDR3 has 14 amino acids.

This chain connects TRBV14 to TRBJ1-1; possible D gene TRBD1, 6 bases. The ends were cut back, 4 bases at V and 1 base at J, with 13 bases in the middle. Per germline, CDR1 SGHDN and CDR2 FVKESK. This CDR3 region has 15 residues. The CDR3 loop reads CASSRGGDRNTEAFF. CDR3 coding DNA: TGTGCCAGCAGCCGGGGGGGCGACAGGAACACTGAAGCTTTCTTT.

V usage is TRBV19 and J usage is TRBJ1-1; D gene uncertain. Trimming stripped 3 bases from V and 5 bases from J, with 7 bases between. Germline assignment: CDR1 LNHDA and CDR2 SQIVND (reference sequence). This CDR3 is built from 12 residues. CDR3 region: CASSIRVTEAFF. CDR3 bases: TGTGCCAGTAGTATCCGGGTTACTGAAGCTTTCTTT.

The genes are TRBV6-2 or TRBV6-3 and TRBJ2-1; TRBD2 aligns across 7 bases. The CDR3 length is 16 residues. Germline lookup yields CDR1 MNHEY and CDR2 SVGEGT. V shed 6 bases, J shed 3 bases, and the junction held 11 bases outside the gene matches. In nucleotides, the CDR3 is TGTGCCAGCAGCCTACGGCGAGCGGGGCTCTACAATGAGCAGTTCTTC. It codes for CASSLRRAGLYNEQFF.

Note on this clone: A read error may account for a junction end that differs from germline. Other DNA sequences within the sample encode an identical CDR3. The chain couples TRBV2 to TRBJ1-1; 7 positions agree with TRBD1. The CDR3 sequence is 14 residues long. Per germline, CDR1 SNHLY and CDR2 FYNNEI. CDR3 in amino acids: CASRENRGGTEAFF. The CDR3 nucleotides are TGTGCCAGCAGGGAAAACAGGGGCGGTACTGAAGCCTTCTTT.

The count of this clone is one. The J gene is TRBJ1-5, the V gene TRBV18; TRBD1 agrees at 9 bases. Unmatched junction bases numbered 6, after V lost 1 base and J lost 5 bases. Germline CDR1 KGHSH, CDR2 LQKENI. CDR3 length equals 16 residues. The CDR3 bases are TGTGCCAGCTCACCACGGGGGACAGGGTGGGATCAGCCCCAGCATTTT. Translating gives CASSPRGTGWDQPQHF. Together with reference TRBV18 and TRBJ1-5, the CDR3 gives the full variable domain: NAGVMQNPRHLVRRRGQEARLRCSPMKGHSHVYWYRQLPEEGLKFMVYLQKENIIDESGMPKERFSAEFPKEGPSILRIQQVVRGDSAAYFCASSPRGTGWDQPQHFGDGTRLSIL.

This rearrangement joins TRBV6-5 to TRBJ1-1, with a tentative D call TRBD1 (5 bases). With 7 bases removed from V and 5 bases from J, the gap between germline ends came to 11 bases. The germline gives CDR1 MNHEY, CDR2 SVGAGI. This CDR3 is 12 amino acids long. CDR3 in DNA: TGTGCCAGCAACCCAGGGAGGACTGAAGCTTTCTTT. Translating gives CASNPGRTEAFF.

The rearrangement joins TRBV5-8 to TRBJ1-5; D is unclear. The V end lost 1 base, the J end lost 0 bases, and 20 bases lay between the germline ends. Germline loops: CDR1 SGHTS, CDR2 YDEGEE. The CDR3 has 19 amino acids. The CDR3 sequence: CASSLLLEFGLNSNQPQHF. The DNA of the CDR3 is TGTGCCAGCAGCTTGCTCCTCGAGTTCGGGTTAAATAGCAATCAGCCCCAGCATTTT.

The V call is TRBV7-3, the J call TRBJ2-1; TRBD1 matches 7 bases. V was clipped by 2 bases and J by 6 bases; unmatched bases: 10. The CDR3 is 16 amino acids. Germline V lookup: CDR1 SGHTA, CDR2 FQGTGA. The CDR3 nucleotides are TGTGCCAGCAGCTTACAGGGGGAGACCACATCCAATGAGCAGTTCTTC. Protein product: CASSLQGETTSNEQFF.

The V gene is TRBV15, the J gene TRBJ1-1, with D unclear. V lost 2 bases and J lost 2, with 9 bases in between. Looked up from germline, CDR1 is LNHNV and CDR2 is YYDKDF (reference sequence). This CDR3 is 14 amino acids long. This chain's CDR3 is CATSRRRTNTEAFF. DNA for the CDR3: TGTGCCACCAGCAGAAGACGGACTAACACTGAAGCTTTCTTT.

The chain is built from TRBV2 and TRBJ2-5; 9 positions agree with TRBD1. V was pared by 6 bases and J by 4 bases, with 9 bases of the junction left unmatched. This CDR3 is built from 15 residues. In germline, CDR1 is SNHLY, CDR2 FYNNEI. The CDR3 reads CASSRTGVTRETQYF. The CDR3 nucleotides read TGTGCCAGCAGCCGGACAGGGGTAACAAGAGAGACCCAGTACTTC.

This CDR3 reads CSAIPASGRNEQFF. CDR3 in DNA: TGCAGCGCCATACCGGCTAGCGGGAGGAATGAGCAGTTCTTC. J is TRBJ2-1 and V is TRBV29-1; 11 bases are a match to TRBD2. Germline CDR1 reads SQVTM; CDR2 reads ANQGSEA. The V segment lost 7 bases and the J segment 7 bases; nucleotides outside the gene matches: 9. This CDR3 comprises 14 residues.

This chain joins TRBV18 and TRBJ2-5; D might be TRBD2 (6 bases). V was shortened by 6 bases and J by 2 bases, with 19 bases between the two germline ends. CDR1 and CDR2 from the germline V gene are KGHSH and LQKENI. The CDR3 consists of 16 residues. The CDR3 nucleotides are TGTGCCAGCTCCCCTTCCATGGGGGAGGTGCAAGAGACCCAGTACTTC. Encoded protein: CASSPSMGEVQETQYF.